This entry describes one TCR beta chain. The sample belongs to a study of blood T cell repertoires in COVID-19. Overall study context: Samples came from the United States, Italy and Spain, spanning acute and convalescent COVID-19.

The table came from immunoSEQ multiplex PCR; TCRdb's copy has only in-frame clones and leaves some out. The table lists about 90,000 clones, 75% to 95% of them singletons. V lost 0 bases and J lost 3, with 6 bases in between. This CDR3 spans 13 amino acids. Germline V lookup: CDR1 SGDLS, CDR2 YYNGEE. The sequence was collected from a human donor with active COVID-19. The donor label of this sample is uncertain. The sample taken for sequencing was peripheral blood. The genes are TRBV9 and TRBJ1-1, with D possibly TRBD1 on 6 matching bases. For the CDR3, the DNA is TGTGCCAGCAGCGTAGGACAGGACACTGAAGCTTTCTTT. The encoded protein is CASSVGQDTEAFF.